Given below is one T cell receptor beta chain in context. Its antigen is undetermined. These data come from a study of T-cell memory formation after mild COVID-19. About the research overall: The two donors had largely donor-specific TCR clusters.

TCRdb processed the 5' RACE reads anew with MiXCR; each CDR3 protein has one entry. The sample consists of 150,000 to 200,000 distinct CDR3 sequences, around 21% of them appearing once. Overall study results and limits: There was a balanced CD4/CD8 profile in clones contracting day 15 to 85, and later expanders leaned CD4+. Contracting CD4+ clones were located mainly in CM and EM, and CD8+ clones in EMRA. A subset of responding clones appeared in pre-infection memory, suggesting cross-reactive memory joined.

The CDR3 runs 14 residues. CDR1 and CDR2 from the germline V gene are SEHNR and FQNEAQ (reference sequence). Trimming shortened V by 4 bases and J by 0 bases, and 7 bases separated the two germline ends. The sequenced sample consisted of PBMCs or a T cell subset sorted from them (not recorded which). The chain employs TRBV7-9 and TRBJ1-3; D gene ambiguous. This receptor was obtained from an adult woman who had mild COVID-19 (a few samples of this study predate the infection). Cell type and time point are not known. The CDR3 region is CASSSGFSGNTIYF. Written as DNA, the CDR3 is TGTGCCAGCAGCTCGGGGTTCTCTGGAAACACCATATATTTT.